This T cell receptor (beta chain) was sequenced in a study of beta chain features in type 1 diabetes. Study results and caveats: TCRB CDR3s from Type 1 diabetes patients were moderately but significantly shorter in all four CD4+ subsets. VDJ junctions from type 1 diabetes patients carried fewer insertions and larger deletions. For patients and controls alike, PCR might favor shorter templates to the same degree.

A remark on this clone: Its specificity is unknown.

The CDR3 contains 15 residues. Germline assignment: CDR1 SGHAT and CDR2 FQNNGV. V was cut by 5 bases and J by 8 bases, with 21 bases left in between. Sorting of CD4+ naive, central memory, regulatory and stem cell-like memory cells was performed via CD45RO/CCR7/CD25/CD127/CD95/CD27. The authors obtained over 95% purity in all sorted populations. Since all of the isolated RNA was reverse transcribed, expressed TCRB transcripts were what got sequenced. Clones were sequenced by immunoSEQ multiplex PCR, and TCRdb holds only the in-frame ones, with some missing. The repertoire holds around 130,000 clones, with 9% as singletons.

The sample comprised central memory CD4+ T cells from blood. The chain couples TRBV11-2 to TRBJ2-5; a possible D gene is TRBD1 (6 bases). The sequence was collected from a man aged 30-40 years with type 1 diabetes. The CDR3 coding sequence is TGTGCCAGCAGCAATCGGAGTCCGGGACACGCTACCCAGTACTTC. Translating it yields CASSNRSPGHATQYF.